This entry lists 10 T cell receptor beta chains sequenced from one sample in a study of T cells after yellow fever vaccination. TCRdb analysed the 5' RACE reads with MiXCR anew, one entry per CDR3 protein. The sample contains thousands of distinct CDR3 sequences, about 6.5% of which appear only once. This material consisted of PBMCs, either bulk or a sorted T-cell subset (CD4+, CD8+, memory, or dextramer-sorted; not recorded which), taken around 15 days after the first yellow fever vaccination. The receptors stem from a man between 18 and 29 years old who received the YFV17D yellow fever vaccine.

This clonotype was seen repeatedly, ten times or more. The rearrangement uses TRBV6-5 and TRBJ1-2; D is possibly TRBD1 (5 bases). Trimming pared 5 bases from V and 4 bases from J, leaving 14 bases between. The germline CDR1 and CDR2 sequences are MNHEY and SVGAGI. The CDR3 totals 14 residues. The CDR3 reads CASSNGAQGYGYTF. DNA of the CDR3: TGTGCCAGCAGTAACGGGGCCCAGGGCTATGGCTACACCTTC.

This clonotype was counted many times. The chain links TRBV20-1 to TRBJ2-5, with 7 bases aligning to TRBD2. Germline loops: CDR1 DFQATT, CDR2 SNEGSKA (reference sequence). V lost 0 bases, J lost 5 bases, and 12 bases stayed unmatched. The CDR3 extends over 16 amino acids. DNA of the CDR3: TGCAGTGCTAGAGAGGGGCGGGGGAAGTATGTCGAGACCCAGTACTTC. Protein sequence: CSAREGRGKYVETQYF.

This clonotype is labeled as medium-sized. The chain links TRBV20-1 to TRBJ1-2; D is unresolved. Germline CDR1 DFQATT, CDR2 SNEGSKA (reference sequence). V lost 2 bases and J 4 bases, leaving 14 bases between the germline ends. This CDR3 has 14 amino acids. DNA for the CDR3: TGCAGTGCTAGAATTGGTCGGTTTGGCTATGGCTACACCTTC. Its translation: CSARIGRFGYGYTF.

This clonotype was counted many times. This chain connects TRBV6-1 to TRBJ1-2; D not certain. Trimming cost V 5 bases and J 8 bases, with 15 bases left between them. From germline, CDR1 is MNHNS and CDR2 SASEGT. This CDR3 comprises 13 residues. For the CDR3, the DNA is TGTGCCAGCAGTCCCACGGTTCTGTACGGCTACACCTTC. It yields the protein CASSPTVLYGYTF.

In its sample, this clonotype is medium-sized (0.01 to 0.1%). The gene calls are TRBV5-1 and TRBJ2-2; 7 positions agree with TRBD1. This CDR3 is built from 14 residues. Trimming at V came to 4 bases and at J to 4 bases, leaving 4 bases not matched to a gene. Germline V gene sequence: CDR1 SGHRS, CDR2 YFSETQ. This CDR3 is CASSPDRSTGELFF. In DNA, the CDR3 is TGCGCCAGCAGCCCGGACAGGTCCACCGGGGAGCTGTTTTTT.

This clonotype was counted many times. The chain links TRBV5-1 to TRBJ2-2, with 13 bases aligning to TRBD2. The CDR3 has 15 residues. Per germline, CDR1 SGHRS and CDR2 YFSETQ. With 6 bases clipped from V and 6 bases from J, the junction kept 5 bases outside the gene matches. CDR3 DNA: TGCGCCAGCAAGACCGGGACTAGCGGGGCCGGGGAGCTGTTTTTT. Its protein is CASKTGTSGAGELFF.

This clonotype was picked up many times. CDR3 in amino acids: CASSPRWVSNQPQHF. The CDR3 nucleotides read TGCGCCAGCAGCCCCCGCTGGGTTAGCAATCAGCCCCAGCATTTT. This sequence joins TRBV4-1 and TRBJ1-5; no reliable D call. This CDR3 has 15 amino acids. CDR1 is MGHRA, CDR2 YSYEKL, per germline. Trimming cost V 4 bases and J 0 bases, with 10 bases left between them.

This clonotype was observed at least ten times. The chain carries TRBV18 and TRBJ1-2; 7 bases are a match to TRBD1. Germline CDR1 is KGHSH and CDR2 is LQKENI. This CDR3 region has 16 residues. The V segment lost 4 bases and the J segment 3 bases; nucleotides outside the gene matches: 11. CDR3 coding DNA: TGTGCCAGCTCACTTCTCGGACAGGAATACCACTATGGCTACACCTTC. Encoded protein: CASSLLGQEYHYGYTF.

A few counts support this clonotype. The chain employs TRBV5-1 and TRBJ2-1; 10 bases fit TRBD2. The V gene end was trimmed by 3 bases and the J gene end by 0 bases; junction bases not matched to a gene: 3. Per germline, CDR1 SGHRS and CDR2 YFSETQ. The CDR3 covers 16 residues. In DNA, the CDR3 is TGCGCCAGCAGCTGGACTAGCGGTAGCTCCTACAATGAGCAGTTCTTC. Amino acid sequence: CASSWTSGSSYNEQFF.

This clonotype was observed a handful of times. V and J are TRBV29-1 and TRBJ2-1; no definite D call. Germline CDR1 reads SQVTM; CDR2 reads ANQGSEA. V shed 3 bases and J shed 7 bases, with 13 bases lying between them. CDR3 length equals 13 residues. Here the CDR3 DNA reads TGCAGCGTTGATGTGGCATTTGGGAATGAGCAGTTCTTC. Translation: CSVDVAFGNEQFF.